Presented here are 31 T cell receptor beta chains from one specimen sequenced in a study of spatial heterogeneity in lung cancer. Indicated time point: blood at routine non-recurrence follow-up after resection. TCRdb re-analysed the 5' RACE reads in MiXCR, keeping a single row per CDR3 protein. The sample has some 16,000 distinct CDR3 sequences, about a fifth seen once. The sample here was PBMCs, taken at follow-up. These receptors were taken from a male donor with early-stage non-small cell lung cancer.

Notes on this clonotype: A much bigger clone sits one base away, suggesting this may be a read error. This chain connects TRBV29-1 to TRBJ2-3; maybe TRBD2 (5 bases). The CDR3 has 15 residues. Looked up from germline, CDR1 is SQVTM and CDR2 is ANQGSEA. Trimming pared 2 bases from V and 4 bases from J, leaving 16 bases between. The CDR3 here is CSVEIWQEEPDTQYF. The DNA of the CDR3 is TGCAGCGTTGAAATATGGCAGGAGGAGCCAGATACGCAGTATTTT.

This rearrangement joins TRBV5-1 to TRBJ2-5, with 9 bases matching TRBD2. The CDR3 is made up of 16 amino acids. Trimming removed 4 bases from V and 5 bases from J; junction bases left unmatched: 12. Germline CDR1 SGHRS, CDR2 YFSETQ. This chain's CDR3 is CASSTLTSGGVETQYF. The CDR3 DNA reads as TGCGCCAGCAGCACCCTGACTAGCGGAGGGGTGGAGACCCAGTACTTC. Full variable domain (remainder filled in from reference TRBV5-1 and TRBJ2-5): KAGVTQTPRYLIKTRGQQVTLSCSPISGHRSVSWYQQTPGQGLQFLFEYFSETQRNKGNFPGRFSGRQFSNSRSEMNVSTLELGDSALYLCASSTLTSGGVETQYFGPGTRLLVL.

Within the sample, this clonotype is medium-sized (0.01 to 0.1%). A much larger clone sits a single nucleotide away, making a read error possible. The J gene is TRBJ1-2, the V gene TRBV11-2, with 10 bases aligning to TRBD1. The CDR3 is made up of 17 amino acids. Germline CDR1 is SGHAT and CDR2 is FQNNGV. The CDR3 nucleotides read TGTACCAGCAGCCCCCCGGGGTCGGGACAGGGGTACTATGGCTACACCTTC. This translates into CTSSPPGSGQGYYGYTF. The full variable domain, rest sourced from reference TRBV11-2 and TRBJ1-2, is EAGVAQSPRYKIIEKRQSVAFWCNPISGHATLYWYQQILGQGPKLLIQFQNNGVVDDSQLPKDRFSAERLKGVDSTLKIQPAKLEDSAVYLCTSSPPGSGQGYYGYTFGSGTRLTVV.

The chain joins TRBV5-6 to TRBJ2-5; a weak D match, TRBD1 (6 bases). The V gene lost 4 bases and the J gene lost 0 bases, with 16 bases spanning the gap. CDR1 and CDR2 from the germline V gene are SGHDT and YYEEEE. The CDR3 is made up of 16 amino acids. As DNA, the CDR3 is TGTGCCAGCAGCACCCGCAGGGACATTAACCAAGAGACCCAGTACTTC. Translation: CASSTRRDINQETQYF.

This clonotype occurred a few times. The V call is TRBV5-1, the J call TRBJ2-1; D ambiguous. This CDR3 comprises 11 residues. Trimming took off 1 base at V and 9 bases at J, with 5 bases between the two ends. Germline assignment: CDR1 SGHRS and CDR2 YFSETQ. In nucleotides, the CDR3 is TGCGCCAGCAGCTTGTCCGGTGAGCAGTTCTTC. It yields the protein CASSLSGEQFF.

By share of the sample, this clonotype is medium-sized (0.01 to 0.1%). This chain connects TRBV10-3 to TRBJ2-7; D gene unclear. The CDR3 is 12 amino acids. The ends were cut back, 10 bases at V and 7 bases at J, with 17 bases in the middle. The germline V gene has CDR1 ENHRY and CDR2 SYGVKD. The CDR3 DNA is TGTGCCACCGGGCCTGACAATAGAGAGCAGTACTTC. Protein product: CATGPDNREQYF.

This clonotype has more than one count but fewer than ten. The rearrangement joins TRBV4-2 to TRBJ2-3; 8 bases are a match to TRBD2. CDR1 is LGHNA and CDR2 is YNFKEQ in the germline V gene. The CDR3 totals 18 residues. J lost 0 bases, V lost 2 bases, and 10 bases had no gene match. DNA of the CDR3: TGTGCCAGCAGCCAAAACCGTCGGCGGGGGGATAGCACAGATACGCAGTATTTT. The encoded protein is CASSQNRRRGDSTDTQYF.

Relative to its sample, this clonotype is medium-sized. J is TRBJ2-3 and V is TRBV28; 9 positions agree with TRBD1. The V and J ends lost 4 bases and 8 bases, in that order; junction bases with no gene match: 22. CDR3 length: 19 amino acids. The germline CDR1 and CDR2 sequences are MDHEN and SYDVKM. CDR3 sequence reads: CASSSQVPRTGVVPGTQYF. DNA of the CDR3: TGTGCCAGCAGTTCCCAGGTCCCACGGACAGGGGTCGTCCCGGGTACGCAGTATTTT.

This clonotype has just a few counts. V is TRBV6-5 and J is TRBJ1-5; no clear D gene. The CDR3 contains 17 residues. Germline V gene lookup returns CDR1 MNHEY and CDR2 SVGAGI. V was cut by 4 bases and J by 0 bases, with 16 bases left in between. The CDR3 sequence: CASSSIRTDDSNQPQHF. The CDR3 DNA follows: TGTGCCAGCAGTTCAATTAGGACGGATGATAGCAATCAGCCCCAGCATTTT.

As concerns this clonotype: With a much larger clone just one base away, this may be a read error. The rearrangement uses TRBV6-2 or TRBV6-3 and TRBJ1-1; D is possibly TRBD1 (6 bases). Germline CDR1 MNHEY, CDR2 SVGEGT. The CDR3 totals 16 residues. CDR3 protein: CASSPLLGARDTEAYF. The CDR3 DNA reads as TGTGCCAGCAGCCCACTCTTGGGGGCGAGGGACACTGAAGCTTACTTT.

By sample share, this clonotype is medium-sized (0.01 to 0.1%). The V and J genes are TRBV5-1 and TRBJ1-5; TRBD1 aligns across 7 bases. This CDR3 is 17 amino acids long. Germline V lookup: CDR1 SGHRS, CDR2 YFSETQ. The V and J ends lost 1 base and 5 bases, in that order; junction bases with no gene match: 12. CDR3 sequence reads: CASSLFPNGQADQPQHF. The CDR3 nucleotides are TGCGCCAGCAGCTTGTTTCCCAACGGACAGGCCGATCAGCCCCAGCATTTT.

V gene TRBV10-2 combines with J gene TRBJ2-3; D not resolved. The CDR3 has 12 amino acids. V lost 3 bases and J 6 bases, leaving 7 bases between the germline ends. CDR1 WSHSY and CDR2 SAAADI come from the germline V gene. This CDR3 is CASSDLQDTQYF. The DNA of the CDR3 is TGCGCCAGCAGTGATCTACAGGATACGCAGTATTTT.

V is TRBV2 and J is TRBJ2-3; 8 bases are shared with TRBD2. The CDR3 is 14 residues long. J lost 5 bases, V lost 10 bases, and 11 bases had no gene match. The germline CDR1 and CDR2 sequences are SNHLY and FYNNEI. Here the CDR3 DNA reads TGTGCCACCACTCTCGGGGGGGCCGTAGATACGCAGTATTTT. This sequence encodes CATTLGGAVDTQYF.

At least ten counts were recorded for this clonotype. The chain joins TRBV4-2 to TRBJ2-7; D unclear. From germline, CDR1 is LGHNA and CDR2 YNFKEQ. The ends were cut back, 1 base at V and 2 bases at J, with 6 bases in the middle. This CDR3 comprises 13 residues. In DNA, the CDR3 is TGTGCCAGCAGCCAAGTCTCGGCCTACGAGCAGTACTTC. This codes for CASSQVSAYEQYF.

Only a few counts were recorded for this clonotype. V usage is TRBV9 and J usage is TRBJ2-2; D is possibly TRBD1 or TRBD2 (5 bases each). Trimming removed 4 bases from V and 4 bases from J, with 14 bases in between. Germline CDR1 and CDR2: SGDLS and YYNGEE. CDR3 length equals 15 residues. CDR3 sequence (DNA): TGTGCCAGCAGCCCAGGAGGTGGGGGCACCGGGGAGCTGTTTTTT. This encodes CASSPGGGGTGELFF.

In its sample, this clonotype was seen many times. The chain joins TRBV12-3 or TRBV12-4 to TRBJ2-5, with 9 bases fitting TRBD1. V shed 4 bases, J shed 2 bases, and the junction held 8 bases outside the gene matches. The CDR3 loop spans 16 amino acids. The CDR3 DNA reads TGTGCCAGCAGTTCAAAATGGGACAGGGCGCAAGAGACCCAGTACTTC. It encodes CASSSKWDRAQETQYF.

This clonotype has just one count. The CDR3 loop is CSVLPGTSYEQYF. The CDR3 nucleotides are TGCAGCGTTCTGCCTGGTACCTCCTACGAGCAGTACTTC. This chain uses TRBV29-1 with TRBJ2-7; D call uncertain. Trimming removed 5 bases at V and 0 bases at J, with 11 bases between. CDR1 and CDR2 (germline): SQVTM, ANQGSEA. The CDR3 has 13 residues.

V gene TRBV15 combines with J gene TRBJ2-5; 7 nucleotides match TRBD1. CDR1 LNHNV and CDR2 YYDKDF come from the germline V gene (reference sequence). CDR3 length equals 15 residues. J gave up 5 bases and V 0 bases, and 6 bases lay outside the gene matches. In DNA form, the CDR3 reads TGTGCCACCAGCAGAGATGTCGGCAGGGGGGAGACCCAGTACTTC. Protein sequence: CATSRDVGRGETQYF. Drawing the rest from reference TRBV15 and TRBJ2-5, the complete variable domain is DAMVIQNPRYQVTQFGKPVTLSCSQTLNHNVMYWYQQKSSQAPKLLFHYYDKDFNNEADTPDNFQSRRPNTSFCFLDIRSPGLGDTAMYLCATSRDVGRGETQYFGPGTRLLVL.

The table lists this clonotype with many counts. The V call is TRBV5-1, the J call TRBJ2-3; 11 bases fit TRBD1. CDR1 is SGHRS, CDR2 YFSETQ, per germline. J lost 5 bases, V lost 7 bases, and 6 bases had no gene match. The CDR3 spans 14 residues. The CDR3 sequence: CASRGQGAEDTQYF. Here the CDR3 DNA reads TGCGCCAGCCGCGGACAGGGGGCTGAAGATACGCAGTATTTT.

The rearrangement uses TRBV4-1 and TRBJ1-5; D not resolved. V gave up 3 bases and J gave up 3 bases, with 9 bases separating them. Germline assignment: CDR1 MGHRA and CDR2 YSYEKL. CDR3 size: 14 residues. Here the CDR3 DNA reads TGCGCCAGCAGCCAGAGGCAGATCAATCAGCCCCAGCATTTT. This sequence encodes CASSQRQINQPQHF.

This clonotype was seen many times. The V gene is TRBV25-1, the J gene TRBJ2-2; 12 positions match TRBD1. V lost 8 bases to trimming and J lost 4 bases; unmatched junction nucleotides: 20. Germline-derived CDR1 and CDR2 are MGHDK and SYGVNS. The CDR3 sequence is 20 residues long. This CDR3 reads CASPTQTGDRGPSITGELFF. The CDR3 DNA follows: TGTGCCAGCCCGACGCAAACTGGGGACAGGGGGCCATCCATCACCGGGGAGCTGTTTTTT.

The chain carries TRBV5-8 and TRBJ2-1; TRBD2 matches at 13 bases. Germline CDR1 and CDR2: SGHTS and YDEGEE. Trimming at V came to 7 bases and at J to 4 bases, leaving 2 bases not matched to a gene. The CDR3 sequence is 14 residues long. CDR3 nucleotides: TGTGCCAGCCGGACTAGCGGGGGATACAATGAGCAGTTCTTC. As protein: CASRTSGGYNEQFF.

As regards this clonotype: A clone one base away is much larger, so this may be a read error. V gene TRBV19 combines with J gene TRBJ2-5, with 9 bases identical to TRBD1. The CDR3 length is 14 residues. Germline V gives CDR1 LNHDA, CDR2 SQIVND (reference sequence). The CDR3 DNA sequence: TGTGCCAGTAGCGGGACAGGGATCCAAGAGACCAAGTACTTC. Protein sequence: CASSGTGIQETKYF.

This clonotype showed up many times. The chain recombines TRBV7-2 with TRBJ2-7; TRBD1 aligns across 10 bases. CDR3 length equals 15 residues. Trimming at V came to 5 bases and at J to 3 bases, leaving 7 bases not matched to a gene. CDR1 and CDR2 from the germline V gene are SGHTA and FQGNSA. As DNA, the CDR3 is TGTGCCAGCAGCCAGCCGGGACAGGGGCACTACGAGCAGTACTTC. Its translation: CASSQPGQGHYEQYF.

By its share, this clonotype is medium-sized. The chain recombines TRBV20-1 with TRBJ2-1; D not certain. Trimming shortened V by 0 bases and J by 4 bases, and 10 bases separated the two germline ends. Germline V CDR1 and CDR2: DFQATT, SNEGSKA (reference sequence). CDR3 length equals 14 residues. CDR3 DNA: TGCAGTGCTAGAGATATCGACCGTTACAATGAGCAGTTCTTC. Encoded protein: CSARDIDRYNEQFF.

In its sample, this clonotype was seen once. The V call is TRBV6-1, the J call TRBJ2-7; D is perhaps TRBD1 (6 bases). The germline V and J ends were trimmed by 4 bases and 2 bases, with 12 bases remaining between them. The CDR3 runs to 14 residues. The V gene's germline CDR1 is MNHNS and CDR2 SASEGT. CDR3 region: CASSVYRVPYEQYF. The DNA for the CDR3 is TGTGCCAGCAGTGTTTACAGGGTACCCTACGAGCAGTACTTC.

This clonotype was seen a few times. V gene TRBV20-1 combines with J gene TRBJ2-1; D unresolved. Germline V lookup: CDR1 DFQATT, CDR2 SNEGSKA (reference sequence). CDR3 length equals 10 residues. V was pared by 4 bases and J by 5 bases, with 3 bases between. CDR3 DNA sequence: TGCAGTGCTATGGACAATGAGCAGTTCTTC. It encodes CSAMDNEQFF.

A few counts support this clonotype. The chain uses TRBV4-2 and TRBJ2-3; maybe TRBD1 (6 bases). The CDR3 extends over 16 amino acids. CDR1 and CDR2 (germline): LGHNA, YNFKEQ. Deletions cut 0 bases from V and 4 bases from J, with 14 bases between. CDR3 sequence reads: CASSQERMGASDTQYF. Written as DNA, the CDR3 is TGTGCCAGCAGCCAAGAGAGGATGGGGGCCTCAGATACGCAGTATTTT.

This clonotype has just a few counts. J is TRBJ2-1 and V is TRBV7-9; TRBD2 might be the D (5 bases). The germline V gene encodes CDR1 SEHNR and CDR2 FQNEAQ (reference sequence). Trimming left V 4 bases short and J 0 bases short, with 10 bases between. The CDR3 extends over 15 amino acids. CDR3 residues: CASSSMTISYNEQFF. For the CDR3, the DNA is TGTGCCAGCAGCTCCATGACTATCTCCTACAATGAGCAGTTCTTC.

This clonotype was recorded at least ten times. The chain carries TRBV12-3 or TRBV12-4 and TRBJ2-3; no firm D call. V dropped 5 bases and J dropped 5 bases, with 14 bases sitting between them. This CDR3 has 14 amino acids. The CDR3 coding sequence is TGTGCCAGCAGTCCGCGGTCTCCCGAAGATACGCAGTATTTT. Its protein is CASSPRSPEDTQYF.

The CDR3 coding sequence is TGTGCCATCAGTTTAGCGGGTCAAGACAATGAGCAGTTCTTC. This translates into CAISLAGQDNEQFF. The V gene is TRBV10-3, the J gene TRBJ2-1; TRBD2 aligns across 7 bases. CDR1 is ENHRY and CDR2 is SYGVKD in the germline V gene. With V trimmed by 5 bases and J by 5 bases, 6 bases remained unmatched. CDR3 length: 14 residues.